This entry lists 11 T cell receptor beta chains sequenced from one sample in a study of blood T cell repertoires in COVID-19. Profiling relied on immunoSEQ multiplex PCR, and the TCRdb table lists in-frame clones only, not all of them. The data show about 200,000 clones, with roughly four fifths seen just once and 6% to 8% held by the top ten. The sample consisted of peripheral blood. These receptors came from a human donor with acute or convalescent COVID-19. The donor label of this sample is uncertain.

V usage is TRBV6-5 and J usage is TRBJ1-3, with 8 bases identical to TRBD1. Trimming cost V 6 bases and J 4 bases; bases outside gene matches: 8. The germline CDR1 and CDR2 sequences are MNHEY and SVGAGI. The CDR3 has 15 residues. The CDR3 is CASRTDRGRGNTIYF. CDR3 in DNA: TGTGCCAGCAGGACAGACAGGGGACGCGGAAACACCATATATTTT.

The chain is built from TRBV6-5 and TRBJ1-6; possible D gene TRBD1, 5 bases. The CDR3 has 14 amino acids. The germline V and J ends were trimmed by 8 bases and 6 bases, with 14 bases remaining between them. Germline V gene lookup returns CDR1 MNHEY and CDR2 SVGAGI. The CDR3 loop is CASRRGFGNSPLHF. The CDR3 nucleotides are TGTGCCAGCCGGAGGGGATTCGGTAATTCACCCCTCCACTTT.

V is TRBV4-3 and J is TRBJ1-3; D ambiguous. V was cut by 0 bases and J by 0 bases, with 9 bases left in between. The CDR3 runs to 16 residues. Germline lookup yields CDR1 LGHNA and CDR2 YSLEER. CDR3: CASSQDWPDSGNTIYF. As DNA, the CDR3 is TGCGCCAGCAGCCAAGATTGGCCAGACTCTGGAAACACCATATATTTT.

This clone has only one observation. The rearrangement joins TRBV19 to TRBJ2-7; 9 positions agree with TRBD1. The CDR3 has 17 residues. Trimming cost V 2 bases and J 1 base; bases outside gene matches: 9. Germline V CDR1 and CDR2: LNHDA, SQIVND (reference sequence). The CDR3 nucleotides are TGTGCCAGTAGTATACGGACAGGGGCCAGCCTATCCTACGAGCAGTACTTC. Its translation: CASSIRTGASLSYEQYF.

CDR3 DNA sequence: TGTGCCAGTAGGGGGAGTTCCTACAATGAGCAGTTCTTC. Translated: CASRGSSYNEQFF. The V gene is TRBV9, the J gene TRBJ2-1, with a weak D call TRBD1 (6 bases). CDR1 and CDR2 (germline): SGDLS, YYNGEE. The CDR3 sequence is 13 residues long. V lost 8 bases, J lost 1 base, and 10 bases lay in between.

CDR3 sequence (DNA): TGCAGCGTTGGCGGGACAGACCCCAATCAGCCCCAGCATTTT. It is translated as CSVGGTDPNQPQHF. The chain employs TRBV29-1 and TRBJ1-5, with 7 nucleotides matching TRBD1. The germline V gene encodes CDR1 SQVTM and CDR2 ANQGSEA. CDR3 length equals 14 residues. The J segment lost 3 bases and the V segment lost 4 bases, leaving 6 bases of the junction unmatched.

The J gene is TRBJ1-2, the V gene TRBV30; D unresolved. Germline CDR1 reads GTSNPN; CDR2 reads SVGIG (reference sequence). The CDR3 loop spans 13 amino acids. V was cut by 2 bases and J by 4 bases, with 11 bases left in between. The CDR3 DNA is TGTGCCTGGAGTTCGCTCCGGGGCTATGGCTACACCTTC. Translating gives CAWSSLRGYGYTF.

In its sample, this clone was seen many times. The rearrangement joins TRBV7-2 to TRBJ1-2, with D perhaps TRBD1 (6 bases). The CDR3 contains 15 residues. V lost 5 bases to trimming and J lost 0 bases, with 13 bases between them. Germline V gene sequence: CDR1 SGHTA, CDR2 FQGNSA. DNA for the CDR3: TGTGCCAGCAGCCAGGACAGTACTACTAACTATGGCTACACCTTC. This sequence encodes CASSQDSTTNYGYTF. Full variable domain (rest looked up from reference TRBV7-2 and TRBJ1-2): GAGVSQSPSNKVTEKGKDVELRCDPISGHTALYWYRQSLGQGLEFLIYFQGNSAPDKSGLPSDRFSAERTGGSVSTLTIQRTQQEDSAVYLCASSQDSTTNYGYTFGSGTRLTVV.

V gene TRBV5-1 combines with J gene TRBJ2-1; no clear D. CDR1 and CDR2 from the germline V gene are SGHRS and YFSETQ. The CDR3 is 14 residues long. V lost 0 bases to trimming and J lost 2 bases, with 6 bases between them. CDR3 in DNA: TGCGCCAGCAGCTTGGGGCTTGCCTACAATGAGCAGTTCTTC. Amino acid sequence: CASSLGLAYNEQFF.

CDR3 amino acids: CASSMLENNQPQHF. CDR3 bases: TGTGCCAGTAGTATGTTAGAGAACAATCAGCCCCAGCATTTT. The rearrangement uses TRBV19 and TRBJ1-5; D remains ambiguous. The germline CDR1 and CDR2 sequences are LNHDA and SQIVND (reference sequence). The CDR3 extends over 14 amino acids. V was clipped by 3 bases and J by 3 bases, with 9 bases between them.

The V gene is TRBV6-5, the J gene TRBJ1-3; D is possibly TRBD1 (5 bases). Germline assignment: CDR1 MNHEY and CDR2 SVGAGI. V lost 5 bases and J lost 4, with 12 bases in between. The CDR3 extends over 14 amino acids. CDR3: CASSKLGGGNTIYF. The CDR3 DNA reads as TGTGCCAGCAGTAAGCTGGGGGGAGGAAACACCATATATTTT.